This is a list of T cell receptor beta chains from one sample in a study of control samples from healthy donors and cancer patients. Using immunoSEQ multiplex PCR, the repertoire was profiled, and TCRdb retains in-frame clones only, with some absent. The repertoire holds about 100,000 clones, with about 82% as singletons. Sequencing input: blood. The origin of the receptors is a young man in good health. Each CDR3 is given with its conserved first and last residue. D genes are given only for firm matches. Clone size, where shown, is once, few, many, or a class for clones that have expanded.

V: TRBV7-8
J: TRBJ1-6
size: -
D: -
DNA: TGTGCCAGCAGTCACGAGGGGTCCTTCAGCTCCTATAATTCACCCCTCCACTTT
CDR3: CASSHEGSFSSYNSPLHF

V: TRBV28
J: TRBJ2-4
size: once
D: -
DNA: TGTGCCAGCAGTTTCCCTCGGGGGAGGTTGTACTTC
CDR3: CASSFPRGRLYF

V: TRBV6-2/TRBV6-3
J: TRBJ1-5
size: -
D: -
DNA: TGTGCCAGCAGTTACTCCTATAGCAATCAGCCCCAGCATTTT
CDR3: CASSYSYSNQPQHF

V: TRBV27
J: TRBJ1-1
size: -
D: TRBD1
DNA: TGTGCCAGCAGTTTAGGGGCTGGGACAGTGAACACTGAAGCTTTCTTT
CDR3: CASSLGAGTVNTEAFF

V: TRBV5-4
J: TRBJ2-7
size: many
D: -
DNA: TGTGCCAGCAGCCCCGCCGGGAGTGTGAGGGCAGGGGCCTACGAGCAGTACTTC
CDR3: CASSPAGSVRAGAYEQYF

V: TRBV9
J: TRBJ1-3
size: once
D: -
DNA: TGTGCCAGCAGCGTAGAGGTATCCTACCTAGGTGGAAACACCATATATTTT
CDR3: CASSVEVSYLGGNTIYF

V: TRBV11-2
J: TRBJ1-2
size: once
D: TRBD1
DNA: TGTGCCAGCAGCTCAGAGGGTGGGACAGGCTATGGCTACACCTTC
CDR3: CASSSEGGTGYGYTF

V: TRBV3-1/TRBV3-2
J: TRBJ2-2
size: -
D: TRBD2
DNA: TGTGCCAGCAGCCAGCGGCTAGCGGGGAACACCGGGGAGCTGTTTTTT
CDR3: CASSQRLAGNTGELFF

V: TRBV7-3
J: TRBJ1-1
size: -
D: -
DNA: TGTGCCAGCAGCTTAAATCCGGACACTGAAGCTTTCTTT
CDR3: CASSLNPDTEAFF

V: TRBV5-1
J: TRBJ2-2
size: -
D: -
DNA: TGCGCCAGCAGTGAAAACACCGGGGAGCTGTTTTTT
CDR3: CASSENTGELFF

V: TRBV6-6
J: TRBJ1-1
size: -
D: -
DNA: TGTGCCAGCAGTCCTAGGGACAACTTAGGCGTTGCCTTGAACACTGAAGCTTTCTTT
CDR3: CASSPRDNLGVALNTEAFF

V: TRBV5-1
J: TRBJ1-5
size: once
D: -
DNA: TGCGCCAGCAGCTTATTTCCGGCGGGGGATAGCAATCAGCCCCAGCATTTT
CDR3: CASSLFPAGDSNQPQHF

V: TRBV5-1
J: TRBJ2-2
size: -
D: -
DNA: TGCGCCAGCAGCTTGGACAGCCCTAACACCGGGGAGCTGTTTTTT
CDR3: CASSLDSPNTGELFF

V: TRBV27
J: TRBJ1-6
size: -
D: -
DNA: TGTGCCAGCAGCCCGTTGTGGGGAAGGGGAAGTTCACCCCTCCACTTT
CDR3: CASSPLWGRGSSPLHF

V: TRBV2
J: TRBJ2-1
size: -
D: TRBD1
DNA: TGTGCCAGCAGTGAGGACAGGATTTGGGCGAATGAGCAGTTCTTC
CDR3: CASSEDRIWANEQFF

V: TRBV5-6
J: TRBJ1-1
size: -
D: -
DNA: TGTGCCAGCAGCTGGATGAGCTCTGAAGCTTTCTTT
CDR3: CASSWMSSEAFF

V: TRBV7-9
J: TRBJ2-1
size: -
D: -
DNA: TGTGCCAGCAGTCGGAGCAGCTCCTACAATGAGCAGTTCTTC
CDR3: CASSRSSSYNEQFF

V: TRBV5-1
J: TRBJ1-1
size: -
D: TRBD1
DNA: TGCGCCAGCAGCTGGTCCCGGGACAGACCCAACACTGAAGCTTTCTTT
CDR3: CASSWSRDRPNTEAFF

V: TRBV7-9
J: TRBJ2-5
size: -
D: -
DNA: TGTGCCAGCAGTCGCCAAGAGACCCAGTACTTC
CDR3: CASSRQETQYF

V: TRBV6-5
J: TRBJ2-2
size: few
D: -
DNA: TGTGCCAGCAGTTACTCGCCTAGCTTCACCGGGGAGCTGTTTTTT
CDR3: CASSYSPSFTGELFF

V: TRBV19
J: TRBJ2-2
size: -
D: TRBD1
DNA: TGTGCCAGTAGCATGGACAGGGGGCAGAACACCGGGGAGCTGTTTTTT
CDR3: CASSMDRGQNTGELFF

V: TRBV11-3
J: TRBJ2-1
size: -
D: TRBD2
DNA: TGTGCCAGCAGCTCTAGCGGGGGGTCCTACAATGAGCAGTTCTTC
CDR3: CASSSSGGSYNEQFF

V: TRBV27
J: TRBJ2-3
size: -
D: TRBD2
DNA: TGTGCCAGCAGTCCCCGGACTAGCGGGGTGACAGATACGCAGTATTTT
CDR3: CASSPRTSGVTDTQYF

V: TRBV5-6
J: TRBJ1-6
size: medium-sized
D: -
DNA: TGTGCCAGCAGCTTGAACGGACCAGGGACCGTGGCCCTCCACTTT
CDR3: CASSLNGPGTVALHF

V: TRBV9
J: TRBJ1-2
size: -
D: -
DNA: TGTGCCAGCAGCGTTGCCCTCGAGGGGAGCTATGGCTACACCTTC
CDR3: CASSVALEGSYGYTF

V: TRBV25-1
J: TRBJ1-3
size: -
D: -
DNA: TGTGCCAGCAGTGCCGGGAAAACTGGAAACACCATATATTTT
CDR3: CASSAGKTGNTIYF

V: TRBV7-6
J: TRBJ2-1
size: -
D: TRBD2
DNA: TGTGCCAGCAGCTCCTACTTTCCCGGGACTAGCGGGGGTTCCTACAATGAGCAGTTCTTC
CDR3: CASSSYFPGTSGGSYNEQFF

V: TRBV6-4
J: TRBJ2-3
size: -
D: -
DNA: TGTGCCAGCAGTGAGGGCTATTCTAGCACAGATACGCAGTATTTT
CDR3: CASSEGYSSTDTQYF

V: TRBV12-5
J: TRBJ1-6
size: -
D: -
DNA: TGTGCTAGTGGTTTGGGGCATAATAATTCACCCCTCCACTTT
CDR3: CASGLGHNNSPLHF

V: TRBV18
J: TRBJ2-3
size: -
D: -
DNA: TGTGCCAGCTCACCAATAGGGGGTCCAGATACGCAGTATTTT
CDR3: CASSPIGGPDTQYF

V: TRBV18
J: TRBJ1-4
size: -
D: -
DNA: TGTGCCAGCTCACCAGTGACAGCAACTAATGAAAAACTGTTTTTT
CDR3: CASSPVTATNEKLFF